Listed here are 22 T cell receptor beta chains from one sample, sequenced in a study of regulatory T cells in long-lasting Graves disease (dated by TCRdb to about 2021). Library construction relied on multiplex PCR. The sample was run on an Illumina HiSeq 4000. To build TCR beta libraries, CDR3 regions were amplified by Arm-PCR using iRepertoire HTBI primers. The public reads were reanalyzed by TCRdb: fastp trimming at Q25, MiXCR alignment, in-frame beta chains only. All rows with the same CDR3 protein become a single entry with the most common DNA and genes. The sample table contains 580,000 or so distinct CDR3 sequences; only one count was recorded for 15% to 20% of them. The leading ten clones occupy about 11% of the sample. The time point tag for this specimen amounts to: newly diagnosed GD, antithyroid drugs for less than 3 months. For both TCR sequencing and RNA sequencing, RNA was extracted from PBMCs using TRIzol.

These data were also reused for a study on T cells in Graves' hyperthyroidism and ophthalmopathy.

The material sequenced was peripheral blood mononuclear cells (PBMCs), taken at new diagnosis, from a patient treated with antithyroid drugs. The receptors come from a man in his late teens or twenties with Graves disease. Donor details come from another sample of the same person, matched by shared clones.

This rearrangement joins TRBV5-1 to TRBJ2-2, with 8 bases aligning to TRBD1. The CDR3 runs 16 residues. Losses at the gene ends were 4 bases for V and 7 bases for J; bases not matched to a gene: 12. The germline gives CDR1 SGHRS, CDR2 YFSETQ. In nucleotides, the CDR3 is TGCGCCAGCAGCCCAAGGACAGGGATCAAGAACGGGGAGCTGTTTTTT. Amino acid sequence: CASSPRTGIKNGELFF.

This clonotype came up many times. The chain links TRBV12-3 or TRBV12-4 to TRBJ2-3; the D is unclear. V shed 5 bases and J shed 8 bases, with 17 bases lying between them. The length of the CDR3 is 14 residues. CDR3 in amino acids: CASSPDLFYGTQYF. The CDR3 DNA reads as TGTGCCAGCAGTCCGGACCTCTTTTACGGTACGCAGTATTTT.

This clonotype was counted ten times or more. The gene calls are TRBV20-1 and TRBJ2-3; TRBD2 agrees at 9 bases. The CDR3 extends over 14 amino acids. Germline CDR1 and CDR2: DFQATT and SNEGSKA (reference sequence). Germline trimming cut 5 bases from V and 5 bases from J; bases unmatched to any gene: 8. CDR3 protein: CSAVAGGPGDTQYF. The CDR3 region has the DNA TGCAGTGCTGTGGCGGGAGGGCCAGGAGATACGCAGTATTTT.

The CDR3 DNA follows: TGTGCCAGCAGCTTGGGAACAGGCGAACCTAACACTGAAGCTTTCTTT. As protein: CASSLGTGEPNTEAFF. The chain employs TRBV5-4 and TRBJ1-1; perhaps TRBD1 as D (5 bases). V shed 0 bases and J shed 2 bases, with 14 bases lying between them. The CDR3 covers 16 residues. Germline lookup yields CDR1 SGHNT and CDR2 YYREEE (reference sequence).

This chain connects TRBV13 to TRBJ1-5; TRBD1 matches 8 bases. The CDR3 totals 14 residues. CDR1 is PRHDT, CDR2 FYEKMQ, per germline (reference sequence). Trimming cost V 5 bases and J 3 bases; bases outside gene matches: 3. The CDR3 DNA reads as TGTGCCAGCAGCCGACAGGGGAACAATCAGCCCCAGCATTTT. It encodes CASSRQGNNQPQHF.

The rearrangement uses TRBV5-4 and TRBJ2-3; 7 nucleotides line up with TRBD2. The J call may be in error: the DNA end matches TRBJ2-5 better. CDR3 size: 16 residues. Germline V gene lookup returns CDR1 SGHNT and CDR2 YYREEE (reference sequence). The CDR3 sequence is CASSLGTSSGQETQYF. The CDR3 nucleotides are TGTGCCAGCAGCTTGGGGACTAGTAGCGGGCAGGAGACCCAGTACTTC.

This clonotype was counted a few times. The genes are TRBV24-1 and TRBJ2-5; 7 bases are a match to TRBD1. The junction had 7 bases not matched to a gene; V was cut back by 3 bases and J by 7 bases. This CDR3 spans 14 amino acids. CDR1 KGHDR and CDR2 SFDVKD come from the germline V gene. In DNA form, the CDR3 reads TGTGCCACCAGTGATCCGGGACAGCTGGGGACCCAGTACTTC. This codes for CATSDPGQLGTQYF.

This clonotype was observed a handful of times. The chain recombines TRBV3-1 with TRBJ1-2; TRBD1 might be the D (5 bases). The CDR3 runs to 16 residues. Germline assignment: CDR1 LGHDT and CDR2 YNNKEL (reference sequence). Trimming left V 1 base short and J 7 bases short, with 19 bases between. The CDR3 nucleotides are TGTGCCAGCAGCCAAGTCAGGGTTGGGCCTGGCTTTGGCTACACCTTC. Translating gives CASSQVRVGPGFGYTF. The whole variable domain, remainder taken from reference TRBV3-1 and TRBJ1-2, is DTAVSQTPKYLVTQMGNDKSIKCEQNLGHDTMYWYKQDSKKFLKIMFSYNNKELIINETVPNRFSPKSPDKAHLNLHINSLELGDSAVYFCASSQVRVGPGFGYTFGSGTRLTVV.

The chain has TRBV7-8 and TRBJ2-2; tentatively, D is TRBD1 (5 bases). The CDR3 is 16 amino acids. Germline V lookup: CDR1 SGHVS, CDR2 FQNEAQ. The V end lost 2 bases, the J end lost 3 bases, and 13 bases lay between the germline ends. The CDR3 DNA sequence: TGTGCCAGCAGCTTAATGTGGCAGGGCCACACCGGGGAGCTGTTTTTT. It yields the protein CASSLMWQGHTGELFF.

The sample holds many counts of this clonotype. The chain carries TRBV11-2 and TRBJ1-4; D ambiguous. In germline, CDR1 is SGHAT, CDR2 FQNNGV. Trimming took off 1 base at V and 6 bases at J, with 12 bases between the two ends. The CDR3 runs to 15 residues. The CDR3 protein is CASSLVAGRDEKLFF. The CDR3 bases are TGTGCCAGCAGCTTAGTGGCGGGGAGGGATGAAAAACTGTTTTTT.

The rearrangement links TRBV29-1 to TRBJ2-2; TRBD2 is a possible D gene (5 bases). Trimming removed 7 bases from V and 5 bases from J, with 11 bases in between. CDR3 length: 12 residues. Germline loops: CDR1 SQVTM, CDR2 ANQGSEA. The CDR3 sequence is CSASGLTGELFF. DNA of the CDR3: TGCAGCGCCAGTGGACTTACCGGGGAGCTGTTTTTT.

This clonotype came up a few times. V and J are TRBV19 and TRBJ2-7; 10 bases are a match to TRBD2. Trimming removed 4 bases from V and 0 bases from J; junction bases left unmatched: 6. This CDR3 contains 16 residues. Germline lookup yields CDR1 LNHDA and CDR2 SQIVND (reference sequence). The CDR3 nucleotides are TGTGCCAGTAGTACCGTAGCGGGAGGCTACTCCTACGAGCAGTACTTC. It is translated as CASSTVAGGYSYEQYF.

This clonotype was detected many times. The rearrangement joins TRBV7-2 to TRBJ2-1; TRBD2 matches 11 bases. The germline gives CDR1 SGHTA, CDR2 FQGNSA. The junction had 5 bases not matched to a gene; V was cut back by 0 bases and J by 7 bases. CDR3 size: 16 residues. The CDR3 DNA sequence: TGTGCCAGCAGCTTAGCAGTAGCGGGAGGGAAAAATGAGCAGTTCTTC. This gives the protein CASSLAVAGGKNEQFF. The complete variable domain, with remaining parts taken from reference TRBV7-2 and TRBJ2-1, reads GAGVSQSPSNKVTEKGKDVELRCDPISGHTALYWYRQSLGQGLEFLIYFQGNSAPDKSGLPSDRFSAERTGGSVSTLTIQRTQQEDSAVYLCASSLAVAGGKNEQFFGPGTRLTVL.

The chain uses TRBV3-1 and TRBJ1-1; the D is unclear. The CDR3 runs to 16 residues. V dropped 2 bases and J dropped 3 bases, with 16 bases sitting between them. The germline gives CDR1 LGHDT, CDR2 YNNKEL (reference sequence). The CDR3 spells CASSQWNWVRYTEAFF. The CDR3 nucleotides are TGTGCCAGCAGCCAATGGAATTGGGTCCGGTACACTGAAGCTTTCTTT.

This clonotype was detected ten times or more. One junction end disagrees with the germline gene, perhaps due to a read error. The CDR3 DNA reads TGTGCCAGCAGCTTAGCTCTAGCGGGGGGCGCAGATACGCAGTATTTT. Its translation: CASSLALAGGADTQYF. V is TRBV5-1 and J is TRBJ2-3, with TRBD2 identical over 11 bases. CDR3 length equals 16 residues. Germline CDR1 reads SGHRS; CDR2 reads YFSETQ.

This clonotype has a handful of counts. A much larger clone differs from this one at a single base, so this may be a read error. The chain carries TRBV30 and TRBJ2-7, with a possible D match to TRBD2 (6 bases). Germline lookup yields CDR1 GTSNPN and CDR2 SVGIG (reference sequence). The CDR3 length is 12 residues. The CDR3 reads CARSGGSDEQYF. The CDR3 nucleotides are TGTGCCCGGAGTGGGGGGTCGGACGAGCAGTACTTC.

Many counts were recorded for this clonotype. This chain uses TRBV19 with TRBJ1-1, with 7 bases fitting TRBD1. Germline lookup yields CDR1 LNHDA and CDR2 SQIVND (reference sequence). The V and J ends lost 10 bases and 2 bases, in that order; junction bases with no gene match: 4. The CDR3 is made up of 12 amino acids. The CDR3 DNA reads TGTGCCATCAGGACAGGTAACACTGAAGCTTTCTTT. Translating it yields CAIRTGNTEAFF.

At least ten counts were recorded for this clonotype. An end of the junction does not agree with germline; a read error may underlie this. The chain uses TRBV5-1 and TRBJ2-7; 9 bases map to TRBD2. Germline V lookup: CDR1 SGHRS, CDR2 YFSETQ. The CDR3 totals 14 residues. The CDR3 sequence: CASSSGLAPYEQYF. The CDR3 DNA reads as TGTGCCAGCAGCTCGGGACTAGCCCCCTACGAGCAGTACTTC.

This clonotype was detected a few times. The rearrangement links TRBV3-1 to TRBJ2-7; D gene unclear. V gave up 4 bases and J gave up 2 bases, with 9 bases separating them. Per the germline V gene, CDR1 is LGHDT and CDR2 is YNNKEL (reference sequence). This CDR3 region has 13 residues. CDR3 DNA sequence: TGTGCCAGCAGCCTTGACCAAACCTACGAGCAGTACTTC. Translating it yields CASSLDQTYEQYF.

In this sample, this clonotype turned up many times. The rearrangement uses TRBV28 and TRBJ2-2, with 12 bases lining up with TRBD1. The length of the CDR3 is 17 residues. V lost 6 bases and J lost 5; bases outside the gene matches: 10. The germline gives CDR1 MDHEN, CDR2 SYDVKM. This chain's CDR3 is CASSPARDRGRTGELFF. In DNA, the CDR3 is TGTGCCAGCAGCCCCGCTCGGGACAGGGGGCGAACCGGGGAGCTGTTTTTT.

The chain is built from TRBV6-2 or TRBV6-3 and TRBJ1-4, with D perhaps TRBD1 (5 bases). This CDR3 is built from 15 residues. The germline gives CDR1 MNHEY, CDR2 SVGEGT. Deletions cut 3 bases from V and 8 bases from J, with 16 bases between. CDR3 in amino acids: CASSYYGGKREKLFF. The CDR3 coding sequence is TGTGCCAGCAGTTATTACGGGGGGAAAAGGGAAAAACTGTTTTTT.

This clonotype was counted many times. The chain employs TRBV30 and TRBJ1-2, with 7 bases lining up with TRBD1. The CDR3 totals 13 residues. The V segment lost 0 bases and the J segment 7 bases; nucleotides outside the gene matches: 5. In germline, CDR1 is GTSNPN, CDR2 SVGIG (reference sequence). The CDR3 nucleotides read TGTGCCTGGAGTGTGGACAGGTGGGGTGGCTACACCTTC. This encodes CAWSVDRWGGYTF.